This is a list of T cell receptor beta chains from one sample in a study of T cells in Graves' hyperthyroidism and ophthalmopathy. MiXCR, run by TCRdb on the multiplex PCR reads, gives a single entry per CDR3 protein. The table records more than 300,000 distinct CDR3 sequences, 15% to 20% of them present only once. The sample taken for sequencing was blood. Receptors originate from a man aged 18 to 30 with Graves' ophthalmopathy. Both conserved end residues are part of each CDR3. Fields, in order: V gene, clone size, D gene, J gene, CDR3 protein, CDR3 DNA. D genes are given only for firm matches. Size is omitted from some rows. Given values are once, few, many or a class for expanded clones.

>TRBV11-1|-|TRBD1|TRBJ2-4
CASSFTGTGGSKNIQYF
TGTGCCAGCAGCTTTACCGGGACAGGGGGCTCCAAAAACATTCAGTACTTC
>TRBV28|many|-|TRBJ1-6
CASSFRTGSSPLHF
TGTGCCAGCAGTTTCCGTACAGGGTCGTCACCCCTCCACTTT
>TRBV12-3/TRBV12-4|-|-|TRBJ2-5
CASSFQGLTETQYF
TGTGCCAGCAGTTTTCAGGGGCTAACGGAGACCCAGTACTTC
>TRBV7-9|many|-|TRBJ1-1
CASSLDGGTEAFF
TGTGCCAGCAGCTTAGATGGGGGAACTGAAGCTTTCTTT
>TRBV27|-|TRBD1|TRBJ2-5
CASRVAGQGLQETQYF
TGTGCCAGCCGGGTGGCCGGACAGGGTTTACAAGAGACCCAGTACTTC
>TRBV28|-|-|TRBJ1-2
CASSLRKDYGYTF
TGTGCCAGCAGTTTGAGGAAAGATTATGGCTACACCTTC
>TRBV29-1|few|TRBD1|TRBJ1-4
CSVEQGGKLFF
TGCAGCGTTGAACAGGGGGGAAAACTGTTTTTT
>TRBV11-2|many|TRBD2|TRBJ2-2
CASSPGLVGELFF
TGTGCCAGCAGCCCGGGACTAGTTGGGGAGCTGTTTTTT
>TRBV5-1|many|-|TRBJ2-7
CASSLEPLGVTYEQYF
TGCGCCAGCAGCTTGGAGCCTTTGGGGGTGACCTACGAGCAGTACTTC
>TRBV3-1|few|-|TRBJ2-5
CASSLLSGETQYF
TGTGCCAGCAGCCTTCTCAGCGGAGAGACCCAGTACTTC
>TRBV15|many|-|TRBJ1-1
CATSSLSWPHDTEAFF
TGTGCCACCAGCAGCCTGAGTTGGCCGCACGACACTGAAGCTTTCTTT
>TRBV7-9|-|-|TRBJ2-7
CASSLHRENSYEQYF
TGTGCCAGCAGCCTTCACAGGGAGAACTCCTACGAGCAGTACTTC
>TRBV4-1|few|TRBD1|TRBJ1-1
CASSPGQGRRNTEAFF
TGCGCCAGCAGCCCGGGACAGGGAAGGAGGAACACTGAAGCTTTCTTT
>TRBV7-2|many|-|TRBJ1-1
CASGRFSGAGTEAFF
TGTGCCAGCGGCCGCTTCTCGGGGGCAGGCACTGAAGCTTTCTTT
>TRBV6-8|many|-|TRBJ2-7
CASSFRQRNYEQYF
TGTGCCAGCAGCTTCCGACAGCGAAACTACGAGCAGTACTTC
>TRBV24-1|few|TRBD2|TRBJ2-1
CATSDRRGLASSNEQFF
TGTGCCACCAGTGACCGACGGGGACTAGCGTCAAGCAATGAGCAGTTCTTC
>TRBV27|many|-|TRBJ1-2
CASTSDRNYGYTF
TGTGCCAGCACCTCCGACAGGAACTATGGCTACACCTTC
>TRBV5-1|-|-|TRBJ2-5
CASSLGPGSQETQYF
TGCGCCAGCAGCTTGGGACCGGGGTCCCAAGAGACCCAGTACTTC
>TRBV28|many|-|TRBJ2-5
CASSSDQIQETQYF
TGTGCCAGCAGTTCCGACCAGATCCAAGAGACCCAGTACTTC
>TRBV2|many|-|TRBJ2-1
CASRGSGYEQFF
TGTGCCAGCAGGGGCTCCGGCTATGAGCAGTTCTTC
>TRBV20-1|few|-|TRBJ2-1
CSARVETIRHEQFF
TGCAGTGCTAGAGTAGAGACCATTAGGCATGAGCAGTTCTTC
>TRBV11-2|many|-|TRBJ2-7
CASSPHRPPPAYEQYF
TGTGCCAGCAGCCCCCACCGTCCTCCCCCGGCCTACGAGCAGTACTTC